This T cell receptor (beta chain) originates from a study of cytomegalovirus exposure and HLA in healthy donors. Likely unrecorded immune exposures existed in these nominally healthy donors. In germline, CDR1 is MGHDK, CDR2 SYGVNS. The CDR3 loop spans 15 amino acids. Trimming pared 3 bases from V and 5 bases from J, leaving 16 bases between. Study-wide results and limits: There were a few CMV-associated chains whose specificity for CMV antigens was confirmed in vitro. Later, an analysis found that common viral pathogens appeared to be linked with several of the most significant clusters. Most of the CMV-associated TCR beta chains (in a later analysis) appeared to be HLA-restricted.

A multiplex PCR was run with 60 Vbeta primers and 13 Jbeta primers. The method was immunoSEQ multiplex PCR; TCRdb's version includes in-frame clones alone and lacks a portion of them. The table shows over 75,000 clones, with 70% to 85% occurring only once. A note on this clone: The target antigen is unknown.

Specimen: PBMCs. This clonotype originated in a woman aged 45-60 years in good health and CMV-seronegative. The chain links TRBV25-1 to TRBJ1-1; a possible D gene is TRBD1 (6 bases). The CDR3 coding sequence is TGTGCCAGCAGTGAGGACAGCAGACCGAGGACTGAAGCTTTCTTT. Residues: CASSEDSRPRTEAFF.